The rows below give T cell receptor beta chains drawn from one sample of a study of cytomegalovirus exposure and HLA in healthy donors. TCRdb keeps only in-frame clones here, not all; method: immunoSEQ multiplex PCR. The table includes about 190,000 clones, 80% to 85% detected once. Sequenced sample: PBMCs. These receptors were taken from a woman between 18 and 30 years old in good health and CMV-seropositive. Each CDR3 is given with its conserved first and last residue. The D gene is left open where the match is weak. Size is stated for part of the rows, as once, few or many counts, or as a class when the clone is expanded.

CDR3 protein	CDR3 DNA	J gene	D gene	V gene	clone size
CASSESGGNLDTQYF	TGCGCCAGCAGTGAGAGCGGGGGAAATTTGGATACGCAGTATTTT	TRBJ2-3	TRBD2	TRBV10-1	-
CASSPGPADTQYF	TGTGCCAGTAGTCCAGGGCCCGCAGATACGCAGTATTTT	TRBJ2-3	-	TRBV19	-
CATSSLGGEGHEQFF	TGTGCCACCAGCAGTCTCGGTGGGGAGGGCCATGAGCAGTTCTTC	TRBJ2-1	TRBD2	TRBV15	-
CASSYSKQANSPLHF	TGTGCCAGCAGTTACTCGAAGCAGGCTAATTCACCCCTCCACTTT	TRBJ1-6	-	TRBV6-6	-
CASSLWLFEETQYF	TGCGCCAGCAGCTTGTGGCTTTTCGAAGAGACCCAGTACTTC	TRBJ2-5	-	TRBV5-1	few
CASSPSPGQGSYNEQFF	TGCGCCAGCAGCCCATCACCGGGACAGGGTTCCTACAATGAGCAGTTCTTC	TRBJ2-1	TRBD1	TRBV5-1	-
CASSWGGPETQYF	TGTGCCAGCAGTTGGGGGGGGCCAGAGACCCAGTACTTC	TRBJ2-5	-	TRBV5-4	-
CASSPAGRLTQYF	TGCGCCAGCAGCCCCGCGGGACGGCTTACGCAGTATTTT	TRBJ2-3	-	TRBV5-1	-
CASSVLRGAGYTF	TGTGCCAGCAGCGTACTCAGGGGCGCTGGCTACACCTTC	TRBJ1-2	-	TRBV9	-
CASSLTSAGGLTDTQYF	TGTGCCAGCAGCTTAACCTCAGCGGGGGGCCTGACAGATACGCAGTATTTT	TRBJ2-3	TRBD2	TRBV7-3	once
CASSDMRGASYEQYF	TGTGCCAGCAGTGATATGCGGGGGGCGAGTTACGAGCAGTACTTC	TRBJ2-7	TRBD2	TRBV6-1	-
CASSVAGGGEQFF	TGTGCCAGCAGCGTAGCGGGGGGAGGGGAGCAGTTCTTC	TRBJ2-1	TRBD2	TRBV9	-
CASSELIGRSRDTQYF	TGTGCCAGCAGTGAACTAATAGGGAGGTCGAGGGATACGCAGTATTTT	TRBJ2-3	-	TRBV6-1	-
CSVKDADSYNSPLHF	TGCAGCGTCAAAGACGCGGACTCCTATAATTCACCCCTCCACTTT	TRBJ1-6	-	TRBV29-1	once
CASSEGFQGWDSPLHF	TGTGCCAGCAGTGAAGGGTTTCAGGGCTGGGATTCACCCCTCCACTTT	TRBJ1-6	-	TRBV6-1	-
CASSVGGGVQNEQFF	TGTGCCAGCAGCGTAGGCGGGGGGGTCCAAAATGAGCAGTTCTTC	TRBJ2-1	TRBD2	TRBV9	-
CATSVSRVTNEQFF	TGTGCCACCAGCGTCTCCAGGGTGACCAATGAGCAGTTCTTC	TRBJ2-1	-	TRBV15	-
CASSYNRVKGELFF	TGTGCCAGCAGTTACAACAGGGTTAAAGGGGAGCTGTTTTTT	TRBJ2-2	-	TRBV6-5	-
CASSQGRTQVPGELFF	TGCGCCAGCAGCCAAGGACGAACTCAGGTGCCCGGGGAGCTGTTTTTT	TRBJ2-2	-	TRBV4-1	-
CASSVSSGGSIYEQYF	TGCGCCAGCAGTGTCTCCAGCGGGGGCTCGATTTACGAGCAGTACTTC	TRBJ2-7	TRBD2	TRBV10-2	-
CASSDGQGHYQPQHF	TGTGCCAGCAGTGACGGACAGGGTCACTATCAGCCCCAGCATTTT	TRBJ1-5	TRBD1	TRBV27	-
CASSRSGFEKTQYF	TGTGCCAGCAGTCGATCAGGTTTCGAAAAGACCCAGTACTTC	TRBJ2-5	-	TRBV27	-
CASSGLGTSGGGSSYNEQFF	TGTGCCAGCAGCGGACTCGGGACTAGCGGGGGGGGGTCCTCCTACAATGAGCAGTTCTTC	TRBJ2-1	TRBD2	TRBV9	-
CASSSGGSTYEQYF	TGTGCCAGCAGTTCGGGGGGGTCGACCTACGAGCAGTACTTC	TRBJ2-7	TRBD2	TRBV28	once
CASNLDRNYGYTF	TGTGCCAGCAATCTAGACCGTAACTATGGCTACACCTTC	TRBJ1-2	-	TRBV2	-
CARRSGGTDTQYF	TGTGCCAGGCGGAGCGGGGGCACAGATACGCAGTATTTT	TRBJ2-3	TRBD2	TRBV2	-
CASSPPQGFDTEAFF	TGTGCCAGCAGTCCCCCACAGGGATTCGACACTGAAGCTTTCTTT	TRBJ1-1	-	TRBV28	-
CASSQEIAGTTDTQYF	TGTGCCAGCAGCCAAGAAATAGCGGGGACCACAGATACGCAGTATTTT	TRBJ2-3	TRBD2	TRBV4-2	few
CASSLGAGAITDTQYF	TGCGCCAGCAGCTTGGGAGCGGGGGCGATCACAGATACGCAGTATTTT	TRBJ2-3	TRBD2	TRBV5-1	-
CASSFPGEGKNIQYF	TGTGCCAGCAGTTTCCCAGGGGAGGGCAAAAACATTCAGTACTTC	TRBJ2-4	-	TRBV28	-
CASSLGDRVLSGANVLTF	TGTGCCAGCAGCTTAGGAGACCGGGTTTTGTCTGGGGCCAACGTCCTGACTTTC	TRBJ2-6	-	TRBV7-8	-
CASRHDRGGYTF	TGTGCCAGCAGGCACGACAGGGGTGGCTACACCTTC	TRBJ1-2	TRBD1	TRBV5-8	few
CASRGDEQYF	TGTGCCAGTCGGGGGGACGAGCAGTACTTC	TRBJ2-7	TRBD2	TRBV19	few
CASSPSAGIEKLFF	TGTGCCAGCTCACCGTCCGCAGGGATTGAAAAACTGTTTTTT	TRBJ1-4	-	TRBV18	-
CAWTWDGRDSPLHF	TGTGCCTGGACGTGGGACGGGAGGGATTCACCCCTCCACTTT	TRBJ1-6	-	TRBV30	-
CASSPPVGLGTDTQYF	TGTGCCAGCAGCCCCCCAGTGGGGCTGGGCACAGATACGCAGTATTTT	TRBJ2-3	-	TRBV14	-
CASSYADRGEAFF	TGTGCCAGCAGTTACGCCGACAGGGGAGAAGCTTTCTTT	TRBJ1-1	TRBD1	TRBV6-5	-
CASSLEGETQYF	TGTGCCAGCAGCTTAGAGGGGGAGACCCAGTACTTC	TRBJ2-5	-	TRBV13	-
CASSDRGTEAFF	TGTGCCAGCTCGGACAGGGGCACTGAAGCTTTCTTT	TRBJ1-1	TRBD1	TRBV6-6	-
CASSEYPGGAYEQYF	TGTGCCAGCAGTGAATACCCAGGGGGCGCGTACGAGCAGTACTTC	TRBJ2-7	TRBD1	TRBV6-1	-